This T cell receptor (beta chain) was recovered during a study of T cells in localized non-small cell lung cancer. Measured with immunoSEQ multiplex PCR; TCRdb has only the in-frame clones, and not every one. The table lists tens of thousands of clones, around nine tenths of them singletons. The J segment lost 0 bases and the V segment lost 2 bases, leaving 6 bases of the junction unmatched. Germline V gives CDR1 MNHNS, CDR2 SASEGT. This CDR3 has 17 residues. The TCR was taken from a man between 35 and 75 years old with stage II squamous cell lung carcinoma. The genes are TRBV6-1 and TRBJ1-5; TRBD1 aligns across 8 bases. The starting material was PBMCs, obtained before any cancer treatment. The DNA of the CDR3 is TGTGCCAGCAGTGAACAGGGGGCGATGGGTAGCAATCAGCCCCAGCATTTT. Amino acid sequence: CASSEQGAMGSNQPQHF.